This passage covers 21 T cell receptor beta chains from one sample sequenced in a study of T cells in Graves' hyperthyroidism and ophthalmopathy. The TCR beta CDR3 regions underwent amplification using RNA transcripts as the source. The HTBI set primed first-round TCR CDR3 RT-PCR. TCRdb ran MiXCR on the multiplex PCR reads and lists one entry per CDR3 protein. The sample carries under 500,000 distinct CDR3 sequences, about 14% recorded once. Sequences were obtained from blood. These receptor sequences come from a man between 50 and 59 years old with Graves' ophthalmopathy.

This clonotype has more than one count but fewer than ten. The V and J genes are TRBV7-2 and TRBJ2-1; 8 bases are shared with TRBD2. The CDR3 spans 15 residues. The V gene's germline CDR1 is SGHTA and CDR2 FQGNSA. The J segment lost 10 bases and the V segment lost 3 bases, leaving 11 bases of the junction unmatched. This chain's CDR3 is CASSFWAGGEREQFF. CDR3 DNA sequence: TGTGCCAGCAGCTTTTGGGCGGGAGGTGAAAGGGAGCAGTTCTTC.

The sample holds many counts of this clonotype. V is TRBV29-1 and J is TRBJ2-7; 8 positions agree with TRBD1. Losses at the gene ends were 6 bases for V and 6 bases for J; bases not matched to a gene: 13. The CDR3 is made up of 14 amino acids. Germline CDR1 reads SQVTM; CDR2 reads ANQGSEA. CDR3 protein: CSVETGVGATEQYF. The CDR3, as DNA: TGCAGCGTGGAGACAGGGGTGGGAGCTACCGAGCAGTACTTC.

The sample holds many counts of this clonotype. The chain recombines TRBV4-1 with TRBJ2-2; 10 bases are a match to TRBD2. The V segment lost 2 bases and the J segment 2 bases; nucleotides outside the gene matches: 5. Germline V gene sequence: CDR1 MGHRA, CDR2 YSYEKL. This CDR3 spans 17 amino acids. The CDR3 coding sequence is TGCGCCAGCAGCCAACGAATAGCGGGAGGTAACACCGGGGAGCTGTTTTTT. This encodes CASSQRIAGGNTGELFF.

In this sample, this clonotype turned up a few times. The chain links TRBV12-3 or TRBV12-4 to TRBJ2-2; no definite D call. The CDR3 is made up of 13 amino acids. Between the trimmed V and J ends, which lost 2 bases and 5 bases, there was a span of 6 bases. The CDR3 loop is CASSLRRTGELFF. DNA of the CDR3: TGTGCCAGCAGTTTACGGAGAACCGGGGAGCTGTTTTTT.

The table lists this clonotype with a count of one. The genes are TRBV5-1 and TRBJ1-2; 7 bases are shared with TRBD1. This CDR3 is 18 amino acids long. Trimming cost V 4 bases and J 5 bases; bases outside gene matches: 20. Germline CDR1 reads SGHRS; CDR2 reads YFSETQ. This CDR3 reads CASSQEHSPGQINYGYTF. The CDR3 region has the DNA TGCGCCAGCAGCCAAGAGCATAGCCCGGGACAGATAAATTATGGCTACACCTTC.

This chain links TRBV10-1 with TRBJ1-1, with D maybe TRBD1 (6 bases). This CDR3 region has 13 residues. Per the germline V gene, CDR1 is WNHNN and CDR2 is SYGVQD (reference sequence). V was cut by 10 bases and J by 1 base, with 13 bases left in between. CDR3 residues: CATRRGTNTEAFF. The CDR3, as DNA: TGCGCCACCCGAAGGGGGACGAACACTGAAGCTTTCTTT.

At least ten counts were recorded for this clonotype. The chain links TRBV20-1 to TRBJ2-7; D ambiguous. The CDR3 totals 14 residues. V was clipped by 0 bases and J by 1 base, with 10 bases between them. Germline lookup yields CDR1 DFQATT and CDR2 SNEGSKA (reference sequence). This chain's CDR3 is CSARDRVGSYEQYF. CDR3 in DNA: TGCAGTGCTAGAGATCGCGTGGGTTCCTACGAGCAGTACTTC.

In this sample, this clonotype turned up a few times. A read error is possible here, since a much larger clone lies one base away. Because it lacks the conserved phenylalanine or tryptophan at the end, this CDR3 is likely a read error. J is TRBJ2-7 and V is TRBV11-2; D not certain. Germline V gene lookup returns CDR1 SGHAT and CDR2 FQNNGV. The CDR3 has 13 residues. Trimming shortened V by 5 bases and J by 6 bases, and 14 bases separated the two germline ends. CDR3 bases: TGTGCCAGCAGCCCATCGGGCCCCGGCGAGCAGTACCTC. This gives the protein CASSPSGPGEQYL.

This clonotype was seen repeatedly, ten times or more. CDR3 loop: CASSTRQGMAGELFF. CDR3 DNA: TGTGCCAGCAGCACCAGACAGGGGATGGCCGGGGAGCTGTTTTTT. V usage is TRBV9 and J usage is TRBJ2-2, with TRBD1 matching over 8 bases. V was clipped by 4 bases and J by 6 bases; unmatched bases: 8. This CDR3 spans 15 amino acids. Germline V lookup: CDR1 SGDLS, CDR2 YYNGEE.

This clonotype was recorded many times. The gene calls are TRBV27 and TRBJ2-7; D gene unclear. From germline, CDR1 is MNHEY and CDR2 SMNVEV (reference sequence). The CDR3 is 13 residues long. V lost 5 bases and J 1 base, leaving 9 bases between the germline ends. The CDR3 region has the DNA TGTGCCAGCAGTGCAGCGCCGTCCTACGAGCAGTACTTC. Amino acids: CASSAAPSYEQYF.

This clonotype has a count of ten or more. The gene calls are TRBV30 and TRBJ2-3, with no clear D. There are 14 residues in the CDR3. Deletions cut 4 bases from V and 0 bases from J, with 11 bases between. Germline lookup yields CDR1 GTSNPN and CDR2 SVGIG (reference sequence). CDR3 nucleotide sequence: TGTGCCTGGACGAGGCGGTCTAGCACAGATACGCAGTATTTT. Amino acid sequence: CAWTRRSSTDTQYF.

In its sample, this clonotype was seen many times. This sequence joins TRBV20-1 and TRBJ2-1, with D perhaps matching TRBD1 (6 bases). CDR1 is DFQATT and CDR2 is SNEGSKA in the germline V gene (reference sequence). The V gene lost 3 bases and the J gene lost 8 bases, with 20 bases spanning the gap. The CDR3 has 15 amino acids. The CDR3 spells CSARTGGASRDEQFF. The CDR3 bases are TGCAGTGCTAGGACAGGCGGAGCCTCTAGGGATGAGCAGTTCTTC.

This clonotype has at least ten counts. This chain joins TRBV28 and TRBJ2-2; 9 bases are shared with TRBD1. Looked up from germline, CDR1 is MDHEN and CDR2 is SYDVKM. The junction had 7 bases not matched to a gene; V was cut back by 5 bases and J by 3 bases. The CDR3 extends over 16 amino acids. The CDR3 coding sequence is TGTGCCAGCAGTCCCGCCGGGACAGGGCACACCGGGGAGCTGTTTTTT. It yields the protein CASSPAGTGHTGELFF.

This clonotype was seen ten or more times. CDR3 loop: CASRRTPHREETQYF. In nucleotides, the CDR3 is TGTGCCAGCAGACGCACCCCCCACAGGGAAGAGACCCAGTACTTC. The chain combines TRBV3-1 with TRBJ2-5; weak D call: TRBD1 (6 bases). The V and J ends lost 6 bases and 3 bases respectively, with 17 bases between them. The CDR3 consists of 15 residues. Germline-derived CDR1 and CDR2 are LGHDT and YNNKEL (reference sequence).

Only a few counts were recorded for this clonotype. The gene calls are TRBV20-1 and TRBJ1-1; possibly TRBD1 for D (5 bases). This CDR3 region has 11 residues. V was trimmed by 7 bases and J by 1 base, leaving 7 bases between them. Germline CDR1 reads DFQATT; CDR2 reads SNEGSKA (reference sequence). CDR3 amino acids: CSVTGNTEAFF. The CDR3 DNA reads TGCAGTGTCACAGGGAACACTGAAGCTTTCTTT.

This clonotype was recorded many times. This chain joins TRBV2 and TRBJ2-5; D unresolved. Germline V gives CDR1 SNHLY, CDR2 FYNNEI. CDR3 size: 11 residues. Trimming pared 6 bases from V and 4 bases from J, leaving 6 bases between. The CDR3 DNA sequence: TGTGCCAGCAGCGTCCGAGAGACCCAGTACTTC. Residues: CASSVRETQYF.

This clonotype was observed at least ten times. The CDR3 nucleotides read TGCAGTGCAAAGAGTATACCAACCTACGAGCAGTACTTC. Translated, it gives CSAKSIPTYEQYF. The chain is built from TRBV20-1 and TRBJ2-7, with D unresolved. Trimming cost V 6 bases and J 2 bases, with 14 bases left between them. Germline V lookup: CDR1 DFQATT, CDR2 SNEGSKA (reference sequence). The CDR3 runs 13 residues.

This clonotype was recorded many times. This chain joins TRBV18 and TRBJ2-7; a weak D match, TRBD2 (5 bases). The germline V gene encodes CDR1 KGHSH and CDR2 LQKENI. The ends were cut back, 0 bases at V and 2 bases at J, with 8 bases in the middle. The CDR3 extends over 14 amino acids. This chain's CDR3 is CASSPPGLPYEQYF. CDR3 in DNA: TGTGCCAGCTCACCACCCGGACTCCCCTACGAGCAGTACTTC.

The DNA for the CDR3 is TGTGCCAGCAGTTCCCAGCCTAGGGGAGAGCAGTTCTTC. The encoded protein is CASSSQPRGEQFF. This chain joins TRBV28 and TRBJ2-1, with D tentatively TRBD1 (5 bases). The V and J ends lost 4 bases and 10 bases respectively, with 14 bases between them. This CDR3 is built from 13 residues. Germline V lookup: CDR1 MDHEN, CDR2 SYDVKM.

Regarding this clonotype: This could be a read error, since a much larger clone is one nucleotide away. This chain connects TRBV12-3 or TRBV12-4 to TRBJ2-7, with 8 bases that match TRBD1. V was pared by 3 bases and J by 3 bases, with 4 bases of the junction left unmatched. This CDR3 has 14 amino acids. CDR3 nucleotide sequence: TGTGCCAGCAGTTTTTCGACAGGGGACTACGAGCAGTACTTC. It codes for CASSFSTGDYEQYF.

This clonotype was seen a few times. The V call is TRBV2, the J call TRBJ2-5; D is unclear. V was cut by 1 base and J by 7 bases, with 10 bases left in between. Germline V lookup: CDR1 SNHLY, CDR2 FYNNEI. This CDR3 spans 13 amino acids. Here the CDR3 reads CASSEVPLLTQYF. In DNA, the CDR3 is TGTGCCAGCAGTGAAGTACCCCTTCTGACCCAGTACTTC.